The 10 T cell receptor beta chains reported below all come from one sample, sequenced in a study of T cells in Graves' hyperthyroidism and ophthalmopathy. RNA transcripts served as the template for amplifying TCR beta CDR3 regions. A first-round RT-PCR of the TCR CDR3 used the HTBI primer set. TCRdb analysed the multiplex PCR reads with MiXCR anew, one entry per CDR3 protein. The sample carries 530,000 or so distinct CDR3 sequences, 15% to 20% recorded once. The sequencing sample was made of blood. These receptors came from a woman younger than 35 with Graves' ophthalmopathy.

The chain recombines TRBV13 with TRBJ2-3; 13 bases are shared with TRBD2. Germline values: CDR1 PRHDT, CDR2 FYEKMQ (reference sequence). This CDR3 has 18 amino acids. J gave up 0 bases and V 4 bases, and 7 bases lay outside the gene matches. The CDR3 coding sequence is TGTGCCAGCAGCTGGGGACTAGCGGGACCCCATAGCACAGATACGCAGTATTTT. It codes for CASSWGLAGPHSTDTQYF.

This clonotype was recorded many times. The chain links TRBV2 to TRBJ2-3; 11 bases line up with TRBD1. V lost 7 bases to trimming and J lost 8 bases; unmatched junction nucleotides: 8. The CDR3 runs to 14 residues. The germline V gene encodes CDR1 SNHLY and CDR2 FYNNEI. CDR3 DNA: TGTGCCAGCAAAAAGTCGGGACAGGGGGGTACGCAGTATTTT. Residues: CASKKSGQGGTQYF. The full variable domain, rest sourced from reference TRBV2 and TRBJ2-3, is EPEVTQTPSHQVTQMGQEVILRCVPISNHLYFYWYRQILGQKVEFLVSFYNNEISEKSEIFDDQFSVERPDGSNFTLKIRSTKLEDSAMYFCASKKSGQGGTQYFGPGTRLTVL.

This clonotype was picked up many times. The chain combines TRBV28 with TRBJ2-5; TRBD2 matches at 12 bases. V lost 7 bases and J lost 5; bases outside the gene matches: 11. Germline lookup yields CDR1 MDHEN and CDR2 SYDVKM. The CDR3 has 16 residues. The CDR3 reads CASTLAGGPRWETQYF. The CDR3 region has the DNA TGTGCCAGCACCCTAGCGGGAGGGCCCCGATGGGAGACCCAGTACTTC. Full variable domain (outside the CDR3, taken from reference TRBV28 and TRBJ2-5): DVKVTQSSRYLVKRTGEKVFLECVQDMDHENMFWYRQDPGLGLRLIYFSYDVKMKEKGDIPEGYSVSREKKERFSLILESASTNQTSMYLCASTLAGGPRWETQYFGPGTRLLVL.

V is TRBV20-1 and J is TRBJ2-7, with a weak D call TRBD1 (6 bases). V dropped 5 bases and J dropped 1 base, with 12 bases sitting between them. The germline V gene encodes CDR1 DFQATT and CDR2 SNEGSKA (reference sequence). This CDR3 comprises 13 residues. The CDR3 is CSAHAGDSYEQYF. The CDR3 nucleotides are TGCAGTGCTCACGCAGGGGATTCCTACGAGCAGTACTTC.

This clonotype showed up many times. J is TRBJ2-7 and V is TRBV2; D is ambiguous. With 4 bases removed from V and 8 bases from J, the gap between germline ends came to 12 bases. There are 12 residues in the CDR3. The V gene's germline CDR1 is SNHLY and CDR2 FYNNEI. This chain's CDR3 is CASSVETFKQYF. CDR3 bases: TGTGCCAGCAGTGTTGAGACCTTTAAGCAGTACTTC.

This clonotype was seen repeatedly, ten times or more. This rearrangement joins TRBV3-1 to TRBJ2-1, with TRBD2 matching over 8 bases. Germline V gene data show CDR1 as LGHDT and CDR2 as YNNKEL (reference sequence). Trimming removed 1 base from V and 13 bases from J; junction bases left unmatched: 6. The CDR3 has 13 amino acids. The CDR3 DNA reads TGTGCCAGCAGCCAAGGAGATGGACTAGCCCAGTTCTTC. This encodes CASSQGDGLAQFF.

This sequence joins TRBV7-3 and TRBJ2-1; D call uncertain. CDR3 length: 13 residues. The germline V gene encodes CDR1 SGHTA and CDR2 FQGTGA. V lost 4 bases to trimming and J lost 8 bases, with 12 bases between them. The DNA of the CDR3 is TGTGCCAGCAGCTCCGGAGAAAGCCATGAGCAGTTCTTC. The encoded protein is CASSSGESHEQFF.

This clonotype occurred many times. The rearrangement links TRBV5-4 to TRBJ2-3; D gene unclear. This CDR3 has 14 amino acids. The germline V gene has CDR1 SGHNT and CDR2 YYREEE (reference sequence). V was pared by 2 bases and J by 1 base, with 8 bases between. CDR3 sequence: CASSFGDGTDTQYF. CDR3 DNA: TGTGCCAGCAGCTTCGGAGATGGCACAGATACGCAGTATTTT.

About this clonotype: A much larger clone lies one base from this, so it may be a read error. The chain uses TRBV5-1 and TRBJ2-7; D unclear. From germline, CDR1 is SGHRS and CDR2 YFSETQ. This CDR3 has 14 residues. The CDR3 spells CASSLALIGYEQYF. The CDR3 nucleotides are TGTGCCAGCAGCTTAGCTCTTATCGGTTACGAGCAGTACTTC.

In its sample, this clonotype was seen many times. This chain links TRBV7-8 with TRBJ1-5; maybe TRBD1 (5 bases). Germline CDR1 reads SGHVS; CDR2 reads FQNEAQ. V was trimmed by 0 bases and J by 9 bases, leaving 15 bases between them. CDR3 length: 15 residues. Written as DNA, the CDR3 is TGTGCCAGCAGCTTAGCGAGACAGCCACTTTGGCCCCAGCATTTT. Its translation: CASSLARQPLWPQHF.